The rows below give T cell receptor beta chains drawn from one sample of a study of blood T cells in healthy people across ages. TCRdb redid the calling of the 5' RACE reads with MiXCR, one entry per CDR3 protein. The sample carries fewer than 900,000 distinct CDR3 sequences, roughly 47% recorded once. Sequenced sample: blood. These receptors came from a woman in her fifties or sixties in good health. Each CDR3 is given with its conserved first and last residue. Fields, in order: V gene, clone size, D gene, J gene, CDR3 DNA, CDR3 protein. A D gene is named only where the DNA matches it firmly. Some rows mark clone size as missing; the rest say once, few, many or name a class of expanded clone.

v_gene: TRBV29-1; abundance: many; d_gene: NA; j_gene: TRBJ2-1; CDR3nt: TGCAGCGTTGAACGGCAGGTGGGGAATGAGCAGTTCTTC; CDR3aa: CSVERQVGNEQFF
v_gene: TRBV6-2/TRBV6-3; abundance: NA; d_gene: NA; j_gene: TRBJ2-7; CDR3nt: TGTGCCAGCAGTTACAAGCCCCCAGGCTCCTACGAGCAGTACTTC; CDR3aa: CASSYKPPGSYEQYF
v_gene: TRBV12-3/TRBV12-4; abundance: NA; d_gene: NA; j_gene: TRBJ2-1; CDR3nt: TGTGCCAGCGGCCTCAGGGACAATGAGCAGTTCTTC; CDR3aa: CASGLRDNEQFF
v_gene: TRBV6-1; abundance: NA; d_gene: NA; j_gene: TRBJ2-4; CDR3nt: TGTGCCAGCAGTGAAGGGGCGGTGCTAGCCAAAAACATTCAGTACTTC; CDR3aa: CASSEGAVLAKNIQYF
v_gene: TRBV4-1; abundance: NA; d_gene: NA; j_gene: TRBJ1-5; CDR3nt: TGCGCCAGCAGCCAAGGAATCCCCCGGAAGGCGGCTGATCAGCCCCAGCATTTT; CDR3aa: CASSQGIPRKAADQPQHF
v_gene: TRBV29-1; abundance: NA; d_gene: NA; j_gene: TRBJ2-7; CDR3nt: TGCAGCGCCGCAGGGGCTTCAAGCTTTTACGAGCAGTACTTC; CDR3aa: CSAAGASSFYEQYF
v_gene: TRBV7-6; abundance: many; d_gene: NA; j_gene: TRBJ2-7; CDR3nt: TGTGCCAGCAGCTTAGGGTCGGGGAATATCTACGAGCAGTACTTC; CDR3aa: CASSLGSGNIYEQYF
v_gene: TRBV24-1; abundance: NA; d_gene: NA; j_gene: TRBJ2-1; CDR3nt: TGTGCCACCAGTGATACCGGGTACAATGAGCAGTTCTTC; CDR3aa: CATSDTGYNEQFF
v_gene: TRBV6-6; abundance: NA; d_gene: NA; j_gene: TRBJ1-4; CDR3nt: TGTGCCAGCAGTTACTCGGAGGGTGCCAGATCTAATGAAAAACTGTTTTTT; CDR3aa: CASSYSEGARSNEKLFF
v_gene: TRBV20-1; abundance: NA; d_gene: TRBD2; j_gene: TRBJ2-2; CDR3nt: TGCAGTGCTAGAGATCAATATAGCGGGAGATCGAACACCGGGGAGCTGTTTTTT; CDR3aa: CSARDQYSGRSNTGELFF
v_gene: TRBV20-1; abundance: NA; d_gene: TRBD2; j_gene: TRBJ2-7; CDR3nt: TGCAGTGCTAGATCCATAGCGGGAGGGTCCTACAATGAGCAGTACTTC; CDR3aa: CSARSIAGGSYNEQYF
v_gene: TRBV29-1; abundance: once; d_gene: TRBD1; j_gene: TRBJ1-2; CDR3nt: TGCAGCGTGGCACAGGGGTACTATGGCTACACCTTC; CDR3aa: CSVAQGYYGYTF
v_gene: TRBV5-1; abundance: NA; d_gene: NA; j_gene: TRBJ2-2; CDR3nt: TGCGCCAGCAGCTCCCAGGGCTCGAACACCGGGGAGCTGTTTTTT; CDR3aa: CASSSQGSNTGELFF
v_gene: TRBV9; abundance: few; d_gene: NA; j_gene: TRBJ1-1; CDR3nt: TGTGCCAGCAGTCCCACTTGGGGAATGAACACTGAAGCTTTCTTT; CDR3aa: CASSPTWGMNTEAFF
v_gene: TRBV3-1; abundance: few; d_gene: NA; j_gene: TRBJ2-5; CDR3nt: TGTGCCAGCAGCCTTCTACTAGGGGGTGAGACCCAGTACTTC; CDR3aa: CASSLLLGGETQYF
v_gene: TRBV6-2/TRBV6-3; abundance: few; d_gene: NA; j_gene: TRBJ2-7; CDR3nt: TGTGCCAGCAGTCCAACTGAACCCTACGAGCAGTACTTC; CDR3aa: CASSPTEPYEQYF
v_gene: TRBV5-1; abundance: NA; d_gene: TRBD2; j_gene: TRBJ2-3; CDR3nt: TGCGCCAGCAAGACTAGCGGGTGGGCAGATACGCAGTATTTT; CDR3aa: CASKTSGWADTQYF
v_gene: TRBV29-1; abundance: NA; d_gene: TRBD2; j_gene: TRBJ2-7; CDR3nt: TGCAGCGTTGAGATAGGGTCGGCTAGCGGGGGGTACGAGCAGTACTTC; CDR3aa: CSVEIGSASGGYEQYF
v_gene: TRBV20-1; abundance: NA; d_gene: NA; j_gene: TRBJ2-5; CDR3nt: TGCAGTGCTAGAGTCCAGGGGAACGTCCAAGAGACCCAGTACTTC; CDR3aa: CSARVQGNVQETQYF
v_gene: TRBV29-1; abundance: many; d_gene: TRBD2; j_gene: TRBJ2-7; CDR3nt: TGCAGCGCCTTTAGCGGGAGTCCATACGAGCAGTACTTC; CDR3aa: CSAFSGSPYEQYF
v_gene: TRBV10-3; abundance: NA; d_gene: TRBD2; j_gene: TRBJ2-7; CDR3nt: TGTGCCAGCGCCGGGACTAGCGGGGGGAAATCCTACAATGAGCAGTACTTC; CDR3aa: CASAGTSGGKSYNEQYF
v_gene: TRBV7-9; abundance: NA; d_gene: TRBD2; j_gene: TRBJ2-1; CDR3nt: TGTGCCAGCAGCTCCTGGCGGGAGGGTATAAATGAGCAGTTCTTC; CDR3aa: CASSSWREGINEQFF
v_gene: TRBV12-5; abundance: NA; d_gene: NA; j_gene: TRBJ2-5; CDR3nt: TGTACTAGTGGGACCGGGACGCAAGAGACCCAGTACTTC; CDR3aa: CTSGTGTQETQYF
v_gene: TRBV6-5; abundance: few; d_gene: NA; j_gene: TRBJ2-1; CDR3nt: TGTGCCAGCAGTTATGGACAGTACAATGAGCAGTTCTTC; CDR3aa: CASSYGQYNEQFF
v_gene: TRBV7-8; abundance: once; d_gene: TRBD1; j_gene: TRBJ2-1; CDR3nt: TGTGCCAGCAGCTTACCCCAGGGGGCAAGGGATGAGCAGTTCTTC; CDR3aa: CASSLPQGARDEQFF
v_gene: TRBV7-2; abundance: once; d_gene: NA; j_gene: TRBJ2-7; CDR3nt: TGTGCCAGCAGCTTGTTCTCCCGCTACGAGCAGTACTTC; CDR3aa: CASSLFSRYEQYF
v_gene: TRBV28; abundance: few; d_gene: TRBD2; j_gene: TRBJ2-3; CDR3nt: TGTGCCAGCAGTTTAGTGGCGGGAGGGTTGACAGATACGCAGTATTTT; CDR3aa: CASSLVAGGLTDTQYF
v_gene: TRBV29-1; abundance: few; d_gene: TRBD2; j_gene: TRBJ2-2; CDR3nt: TGCAGCGTCTGGACTAGCGGGAGGACGGGGGAGCTGTTTTTT; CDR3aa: CSVWTSGRTGELFF
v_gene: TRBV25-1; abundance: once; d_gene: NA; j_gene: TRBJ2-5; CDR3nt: TGTGCCAGCAGCGCAGGGGGGATAGAGACCCAGTACTTC; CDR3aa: CASSAGGIETQYF
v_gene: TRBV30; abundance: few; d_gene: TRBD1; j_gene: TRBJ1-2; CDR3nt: TGTGCCTTTTCCGCGGCTAGGGACAGCCGAGGCTATGGCTACACCTTC; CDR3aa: CAFSAARDSRGYGYTF
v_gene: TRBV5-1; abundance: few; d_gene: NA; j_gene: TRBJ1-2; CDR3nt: TGCGCCAGCAGCTTGGAAGTATCTAACTATGGCTACACCTTC; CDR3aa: CASSLEVSNYGYTF
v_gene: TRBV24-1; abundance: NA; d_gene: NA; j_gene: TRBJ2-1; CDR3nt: TGTGCCACCAGTGATTTCAGGGGCTACAGTGAGCAGTTCTTC; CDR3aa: CATSDFRGYSEQFF
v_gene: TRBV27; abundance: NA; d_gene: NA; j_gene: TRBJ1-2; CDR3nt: TGTGCCAGCAGTTTAGCGGGCAGTAACTATGGCTACACCTTC; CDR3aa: CASSLAGSNYGYTF
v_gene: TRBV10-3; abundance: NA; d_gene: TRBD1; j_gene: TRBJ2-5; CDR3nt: TGTGCCATCAGCTCGGGACAGCAAGAGACCCAGTACTTC; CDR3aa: CAISSGQQETQYF
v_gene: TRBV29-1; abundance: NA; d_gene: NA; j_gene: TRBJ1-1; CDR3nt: TGCAGCGTATCCGGGACGGCGAACACTGAAGCTTTCTTT; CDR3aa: CSVSGTANTEAFF
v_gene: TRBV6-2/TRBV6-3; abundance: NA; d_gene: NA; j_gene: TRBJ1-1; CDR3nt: TGTGCCAGCAGCTCTCTGGTGGGTGGGTTCTCAGCTTTCTTT; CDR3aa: CASSSLVGGFSAFF